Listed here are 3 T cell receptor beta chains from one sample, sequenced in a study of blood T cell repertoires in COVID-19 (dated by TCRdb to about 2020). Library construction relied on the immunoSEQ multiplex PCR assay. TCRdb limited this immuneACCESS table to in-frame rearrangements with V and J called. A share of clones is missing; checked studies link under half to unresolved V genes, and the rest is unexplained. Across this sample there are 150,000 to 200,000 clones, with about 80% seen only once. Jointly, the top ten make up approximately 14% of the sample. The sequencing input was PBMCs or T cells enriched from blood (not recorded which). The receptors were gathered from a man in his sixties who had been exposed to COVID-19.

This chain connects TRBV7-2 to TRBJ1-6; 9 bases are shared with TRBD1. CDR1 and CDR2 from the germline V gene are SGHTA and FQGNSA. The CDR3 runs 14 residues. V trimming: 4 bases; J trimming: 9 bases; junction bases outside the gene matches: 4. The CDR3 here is CASSSPDRGSPLHF. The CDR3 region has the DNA TGTGCCAGCAGCTCCCCGGACAGGGGTTCACCCCTCCACTTT.

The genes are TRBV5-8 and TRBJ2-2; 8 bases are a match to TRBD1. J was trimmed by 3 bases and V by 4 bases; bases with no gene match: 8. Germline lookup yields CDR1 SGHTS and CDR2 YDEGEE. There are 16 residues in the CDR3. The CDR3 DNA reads TGTGCCAGCAGCCCATGGACAGGGAGCGACACCGGGGAGCTGTTTTTT. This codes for CASSPWTGSDTGELFF.

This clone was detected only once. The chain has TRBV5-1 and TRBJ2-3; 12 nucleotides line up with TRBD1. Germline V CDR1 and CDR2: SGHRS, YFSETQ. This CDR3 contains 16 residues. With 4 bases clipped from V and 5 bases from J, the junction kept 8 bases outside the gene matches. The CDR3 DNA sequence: TGCGCCAGCAGCCCCGGGGACAGGGGGCTTGGAGATACGCAGTATTTT. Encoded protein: CASSPGDRGLGDTQYF.